The 19 T cell receptor beta chains below were found in one sample sequenced in a study of patients and donors after allogeneic stem cell transplantation. MiXCR was run by TCRdb on the RT-PCR reads, yielding one entry per CDR3 protein. Of about 960,000 distinct CDR3 sequences detected, more than 15% appear once; the ten largest clones hold 5% to 7.5%. The sequencing input was blood, either unsorted or a sorted T cell fraction (not recorded which). The receptors here all came from a human donor who was either an allogeneic HSCT recipient or a stem cell or donor lymphocyte infusion donor (not recorded which). It is not recorded whose cells these are; they may come from a transplant donor.

This clonotype was detected ten times or more. V usage is TRBV29-1 and J usage is TRBJ1-1, with D possibly TRBD1 on 6 matching bases. The CDR3 extends over 14 amino acids. Germline lookup yields CDR1 SQVTM and CDR2 ANQGSEA. V was pared by 3 bases and J by 0 bases, with 11 bases between. The CDR3 DNA is TGCAGCGTTGAGAAGGGGGGGTTGAACACTGAAGCTTTCTTT. Amino acid sequence: CSVEKGGLNTEAFF.

Only a few counts were recorded for this clonotype. The chain combines TRBV7-2 with TRBJ1-3; unclear D gene. V gave up 5 bases and J gave up 4 bases, with 12 bases separating them. Germline loops: CDR1 SGHTA, CDR2 FQGNSA. The CDR3 is 14 residues long. The CDR3 DNA follows: TGTGCCAGCAGCCGAGGAGCTCTAGGAAACACCATATATTTT. Residues: CASSRGALGNTIYF.

This clonotype appeared a few times. V is TRBV5-1 and J is TRBJ2-1; 10 bases match TRBD2. This CDR3 comprises 15 residues. Germline loops: CDR1 SGHRS, CDR2 YFSETQ. J lost 7 bases, V lost 0 bases, and 4 bases had no gene match. CDR3 DNA: TGCGCCAGCAGCTTGGAAATAGCGGGGGGAAATGAGCAGTTCTTC. Protein product: CASSLEIAGGNEQFF.

The chain is built from TRBV6-1 and TRBJ2-4, with 13 bases lining up with TRBD2. The CDR3 length is 18 residues. Trimming at V came to 7 bases and at J to 2 bases, leaving 11 bases not matched to a gene. The germline CDR1 and CDR2 sequences are MNHNS and SASEGT. CDR3 DNA: TGTGCCAGCATCAGACTAGCGGGAGGAAAGGGGTCCAAAAACATTCAGTACTTC. It encodes CASIRLAGGKGSKNIQYF.

The CDR3 spells CASSKMRSKNEKLFF. The CDR3 nucleotides are TGTGCCAGCAGCAAAATGAGGAGTAAAAATGAAAAACTGTTTTTT. V gene TRBV21-1 combines with J gene TRBJ1-4. TRBV21-1 is marked as a pseudogene. The CDR3 runs 15 residues.

The rearrangement links TRBV9 to TRBJ2-7, with TRBD2 matching over 8 bases. The V gene's germline CDR1 is SGDLS and CDR2 YYNGEE. V was pared by 0 bases and J by 6 bases, with 11 bases of the junction left unmatched. The CDR3 extends over 16 amino acids. CDR3 region: CASSVGSGILTSEQYF. In DNA form, the CDR3 reads TGTGCCAGCAGCGTAGGTAGCGGGATTTTAACGTCCGAGCAGTACTTC. The variable domain in full, completed from reference TRBV9 and TRBJ2-7, reads DSGVTQTPKHLITATGQRVTLRCSPRSGDLSVYWYQQSLDQGLQFLIQYYNGEERAKGNILERFSAQQFPDLHSELNLSSLELGDSALYFCASSVGSGILTSEQYFGPGTRLTVT.

The V and J genes are TRBV7-8 and TRBJ2-1; tentative D call: TRBD2 (5 bases). This CDR3 region has 13 residues. V was clipped by 7 bases and J by 4 bases, with 11 bases between them. Germline CDR1 reads SGHVS; CDR2 reads FQNEAQ. This CDR3 is CASNPGGYNEQFF. Written as DNA, the CDR3 is TGTGCCAGCAACCCCGGCGGGTACAATGAGCAGTTCTTC.

The table lists this clonotype with a few counts. The V call is TRBV4-2, the J call TRBJ2-6; 8 nucleotides agree with TRBD1. The CDR3 contains 16 residues. Trimming took 4 bases from V and 12 from J; bases not matched to a gene: 14. Germline CDR1 is LGHNA and CDR2 is YNFKEQ. As DNA, the CDR3 is TGTGCCAGCAGCCTTCCTCAGGGGGCGCGGTCGGGCGTCCTGACTTTC. It is translated as CASSLPQGARSGVLTF.

The chain combines TRBV7-3 with TRBJ2-2; perhaps TRBD1 as D (5 bases). Trimming cost V 0 bases and J 0 bases, with 11 bases left between them. The CDR3 has 17 residues. Germline CDR1 is SGHTA and CDR2 is FQGTGA. The CDR3 spells CASSLTWGGTNTGELFF. The DNA of the CDR3 is TGTGCCAGCAGCTTAACGTGGGGCGGAACGAACACCGGGGAGCTGTTTTTT.

The chain carries TRBV7-6 and TRBJ2-6; possibly TRBD1 for D (6 bases). The V and J ends lost 5 bases and 0 bases respectively, with 23 bases between them. Germline lookup yields CDR1 SGHVS and CDR2 FNYEAQ. CDR3 size: 20 residues. The chain's CDR3 is CASSPTPLRGFSSGANVLTF. CDR3 in DNA: TGTGCCAGCAGCCCAACACCCCTCAGGGGATTTAGCTCTGGGGCCAACGTCCTGACTTTC. Variable domain in full (rest from reference TRBV7-6 and TRBJ2-6): GAGVSQSPRYKVTKRGQDVALRCDPISGHVSLYWYRQALGQGPEFLTYFNYEAQQDKSGLPNDRFSAERPEGSISTLTIQRTEQRDSAMYRCASSPTPLRGFSSGANVLTFGAGSRLTVL.

In this sample, this clonotype turned up many times. The V gene is TRBV11-2, the J gene TRBJ2-1; D gene ambiguous. The V end lost 5 bases, the J end lost 12 bases, and 20 bases lay between the germline ends. Looked up from germline, CDR1 is SGHAT and CDR2 is FQNNGV. The length of the CDR3 is 14 residues. The CDR3: CASSPENTGSGQFF. The CDR3 DNA is TGTGCCAGCAGCCCGGAAAATACGGGCTCGGGGCAGTTCTTC.

This clonotype was observed a handful of times. This rearrangement joins TRBV20-1 to TRBJ2-3; a possible D gene is TRBD2 (6 bases). V gave up 3 bases and J gave up 2 bases, with 9 bases separating them. Germline CDR1 and CDR2: DFQATT and SNEGSKA (reference sequence). The CDR3 is 13 residues long. The chain's CDR3 is CSARAGPTDTQYF. CDR3 sequence (DNA): TGCAGTGCTAGGGCGGGGCCCACAGATACGCAGTATTTT.

This clonotype turned up a few times. J is TRBJ2-1 and V is TRBV9; D is unclear. The CDR3 is 14 amino acids. The V and J ends lost 4 bases and 8 bases respectively, with 16 bases between them. CDR1 and CDR2 (germline): SGDLS, YYNGEE. This CDR3 is CASSPQPSSDEQFF. In nucleotides, the CDR3 is TGTGCCAGCAGCCCCCAGCCGAGTTCCGATGAGCAGTTCTTC.

The chain uses TRBV2 and TRBJ1-1; 8 bases agree with TRBD1. Germline CDR1 reads SNHLY; CDR2 reads FYNNEI. This CDR3 has 13 residues. Losses at the gene ends were 8 bases for V and 6 bases for J; bases not matched to a gene: 8. The CDR3 protein is CASGSRGPAEAFF. The CDR3 nucleotides read TGTGCCAGCGGCTCCAGGGGGCCGGCTGAAGCTTTCTTT. Full variable domain (missing parts from reference TRBV2 and TRBJ1-1): EPEVTQTPSHQVTQMGQEVILRCVPISNHLYFYWYRQILGQKVEFLVSFYNNEISEKSEIFDDQFSVERPDGSNFTLKIRSTKLEDSAMYFCASGSRGPAEAFFGQGTRLTVV.

This clonotype was counted between two and nine times. This chain links TRBV14 with TRBJ2-3; D unclear. Germline lookup yields CDR1 SGHDN and CDR2 FVKESK. The CDR3 totals 15 residues. V lost 2 bases and J 2 bases, leaving 11 bases between the germline ends. The CDR3 DNA sequence: TGTGCCAGCAGCCAAATTAGGCCAGTCACAGATACGCAGTATTTT. Translation: CASSQIRPVTDTQYF.

The chain has TRBV25-1 and TRBJ1-2; 9 bases agree with TRBD1. CDR1 and CDR2 from the germline V gene are MGHDK and SYGVNS. The CDR3 has 16 residues. After removal of 6 bases from V and 3 bases from J, the junction contained 11 bases not matched to a gene. The CDR3 DNA follows: TGTGCCAGCAGCTTCCCCGAGACAGGGGGTTACTATGGCTACACCTTC. Its protein product is CASSFPETGGYYGYTF.

The V and J genes are TRBV7-2 and TRBJ2-4; 11 nucleotides agree with TRBD2. Per germline, CDR1 SGHTA and CDR2 FQGNSA. The CDR3 totals 17 residues. J was trimmed by 0 bases and V by 1 base; bases with no gene match: 2. This CDR3 reads CASSLGGLAGAKNIQYF. The CDR3 DNA is TGTGCCAGCAGCTTAGGTGGACTAGCGGGAGCCAAAAACATTCAGTACTTC.

This clonotype has more than one count but fewer than ten. The chain uses TRBV6-5 and TRBJ2-3, with a possible D match to TRBD2 (5 bases). The CDR3 is made up of 16 amino acids. V lost 1 base and J 0 bases, leaving 11 bases between the germline ends. CDR1 is MNHEY and CDR2 is SVGAGI in the germline V gene. Written as DNA, the CDR3 is TGTGCCAGCAGTTACTGGACTTTCTCGAGCACAGATACGCAGTATTTT. Protein: CASSYWTFSSTDTQYF.

This rearrangement joins TRBV20-1 to TRBJ2-7, with D maybe TRBD1 (5 bases). The CDR3 loop spans 14 amino acids. Germline assignment: CDR1 DFQATT and CDR2 SNEGSKA (reference sequence). V was pared by 0 bases and J by 3 bases, with 12 bases between. This CDR3 reads CSARERGHLYEQYF. The CDR3 DNA follows: TGCAGTGCTAGAGAAAGGGGTCACCTCTACGAGCAGTACTTC.